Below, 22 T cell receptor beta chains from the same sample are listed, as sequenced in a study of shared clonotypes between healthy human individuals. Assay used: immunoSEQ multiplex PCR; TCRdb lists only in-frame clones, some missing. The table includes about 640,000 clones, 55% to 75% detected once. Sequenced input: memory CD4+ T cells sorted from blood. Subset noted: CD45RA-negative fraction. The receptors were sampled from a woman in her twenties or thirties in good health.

The CDR3 sequence: CASSLGGQGSDIQYF. CDR3 nucleotide sequence: TGTGCCAGCAGTTTAGGGGGGCAGGGGAGCGACATTCAGTACTTC. This rearrangement joins TRBV28 to TRBJ2-4; TRBD1 or TRBD2 may be the D gene (6 bases each). Germline assignment: CDR1 MDHEN and CDR2 SYDVKM. V lost 2 bases and J 8 bases, leaving 16 bases between the germline ends. The CDR3 contains 15 residues.

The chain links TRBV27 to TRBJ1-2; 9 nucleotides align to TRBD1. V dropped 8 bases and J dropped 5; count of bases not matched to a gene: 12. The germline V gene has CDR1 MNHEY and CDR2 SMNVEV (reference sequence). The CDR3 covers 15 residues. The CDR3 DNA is TGTGCCAGCGGGGGTATCAGGACAGGGGTATATGGCTACACCTTC. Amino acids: CASGGIRTGVYGYTF.

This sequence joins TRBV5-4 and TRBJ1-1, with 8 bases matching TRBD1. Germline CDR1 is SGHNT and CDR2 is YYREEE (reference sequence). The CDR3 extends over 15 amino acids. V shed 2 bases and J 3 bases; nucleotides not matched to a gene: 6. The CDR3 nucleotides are TGTGCCAGCAGCTTTCGACAGGGGCAACACACTGAAGCTTTCTTT. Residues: CASSFRQGQHTEAFF.

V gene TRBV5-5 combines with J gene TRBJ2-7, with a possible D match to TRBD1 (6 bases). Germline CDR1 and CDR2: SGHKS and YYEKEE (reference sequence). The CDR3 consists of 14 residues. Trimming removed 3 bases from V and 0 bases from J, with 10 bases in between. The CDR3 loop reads CASSWTVPSYEQYF. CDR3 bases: TGTGCCAGCAGCTGGACAGTTCCCTCCTACGAGCAGTACTTC.

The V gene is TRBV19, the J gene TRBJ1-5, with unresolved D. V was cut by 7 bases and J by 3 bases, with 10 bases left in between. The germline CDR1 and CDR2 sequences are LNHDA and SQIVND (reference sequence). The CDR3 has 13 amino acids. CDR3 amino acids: CASTGSLNQPQHF. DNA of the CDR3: TGTGCCAGTACCGGGAGCCTCAATCAGCCCCAGCATTTT.

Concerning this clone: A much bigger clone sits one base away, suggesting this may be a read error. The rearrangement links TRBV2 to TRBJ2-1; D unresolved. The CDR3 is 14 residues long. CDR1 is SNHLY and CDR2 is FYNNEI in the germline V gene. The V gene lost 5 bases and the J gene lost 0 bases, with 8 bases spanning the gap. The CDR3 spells CASSLDSSYNEQFF. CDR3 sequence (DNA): TGTGCCAGCAGTTTAGATAGCTCCTACAATGAGCAGTTCTTC.

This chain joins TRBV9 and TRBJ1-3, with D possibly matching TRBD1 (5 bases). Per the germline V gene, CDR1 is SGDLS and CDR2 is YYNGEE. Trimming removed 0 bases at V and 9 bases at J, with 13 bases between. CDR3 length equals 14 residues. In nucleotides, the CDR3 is TGTGCCAGCAGCGTAGCGGGGCTGGGGGGCACCATATATTTT. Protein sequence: CASSVAGLGGTIYF.

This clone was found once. Written as DNA, the CDR3 is TGTGCCAGCAGAGGCTTCAGGGCCAACGTCCTGACTTTC. It codes for CASRGFRANVLTF. The rearrangement joins TRBV28 to TRBJ2-6; D ambiguous. CDR1 and CDR2 (germline): MDHEN, SYDVKM. V lost 6 bases and J 5 bases, leaving 8 bases between the germline ends. CDR3 length equals 13 residues.

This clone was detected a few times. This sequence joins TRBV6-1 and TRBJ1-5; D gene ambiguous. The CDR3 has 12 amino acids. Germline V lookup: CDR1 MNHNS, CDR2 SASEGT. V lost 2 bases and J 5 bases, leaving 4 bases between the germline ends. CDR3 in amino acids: CASSETDQPQHF. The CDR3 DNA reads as TGTGCCAGCAGTGAAACAGATCAGCCCCAGCATTTT.

CDR3: CASSKGTGERETQYF. In nucleotides, the CDR3 is TGCGCCAGCAGCAAAGGGACAGGGGAGCGCGAGACCCAGTACTTC. The V gene is TRBV4-1, the J gene TRBJ2-5, with 10 bases identical to TRBD1. The length of the CDR3 is 15 residues. Trimming removed 5 bases from V and 5 bases from J; junction bases left unmatched: 8. Per the germline V gene, CDR1 is MGHRA and CDR2 is YSYEKL.

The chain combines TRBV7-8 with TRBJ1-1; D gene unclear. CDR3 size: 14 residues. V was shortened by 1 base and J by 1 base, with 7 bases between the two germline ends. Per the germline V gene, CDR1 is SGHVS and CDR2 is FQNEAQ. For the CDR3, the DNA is TGTGCCAGCAGCTTAGTCGCTTCGAACACTGAAGCTTTCTTT. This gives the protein CASSLVASNTEAFF.

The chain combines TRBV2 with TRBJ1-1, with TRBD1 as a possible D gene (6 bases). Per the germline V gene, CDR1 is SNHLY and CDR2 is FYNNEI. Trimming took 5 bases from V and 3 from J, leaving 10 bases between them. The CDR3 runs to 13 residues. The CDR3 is CASSKQGYTEAFF. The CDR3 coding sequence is TGTGCCAGCAGTAAACAGGGATACACTGAAGCTTTCTTT.

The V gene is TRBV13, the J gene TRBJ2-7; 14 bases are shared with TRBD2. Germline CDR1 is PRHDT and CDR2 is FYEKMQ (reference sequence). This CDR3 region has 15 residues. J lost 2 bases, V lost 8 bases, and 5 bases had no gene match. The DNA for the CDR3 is TGTGCCAGCCGCGGACTAGCGGGAGGAACCTACGAGCAGTACTTC. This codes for CASRGLAGGTYEQYF.

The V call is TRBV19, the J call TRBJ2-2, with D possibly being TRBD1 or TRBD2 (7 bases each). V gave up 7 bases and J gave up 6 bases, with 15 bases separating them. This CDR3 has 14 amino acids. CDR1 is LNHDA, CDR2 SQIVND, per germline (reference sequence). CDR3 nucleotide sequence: TGTGCCAGTACCCAGGGGGGGTCTTCCGGGGAGCTGTTTTTT. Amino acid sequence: CASTQGGSSGELFF. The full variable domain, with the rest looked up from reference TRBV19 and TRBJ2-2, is DGGITQSPKYLFRKEGQNVTLSCEQNLNHDAMYWYRQDPGQGLRLIYYSQIVNDFQKGDIAEGYSVSREKKESFPLTVTSAQKNPTAFYLCASTQGGSSGELFFGEGSRLTVL.

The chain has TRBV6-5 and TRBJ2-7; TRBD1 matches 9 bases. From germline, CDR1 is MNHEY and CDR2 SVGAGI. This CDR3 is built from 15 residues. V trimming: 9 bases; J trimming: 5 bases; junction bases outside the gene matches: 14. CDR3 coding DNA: TGTGCCAGTCACCCGGGTGGGACAGGGTCCAACGAGCAGTACTTC. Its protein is CASHPGGTGSNEQYF.

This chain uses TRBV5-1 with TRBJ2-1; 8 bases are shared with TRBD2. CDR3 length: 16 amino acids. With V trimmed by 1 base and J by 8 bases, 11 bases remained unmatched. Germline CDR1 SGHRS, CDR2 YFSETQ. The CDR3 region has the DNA TGCGCCAGCAGCTTGCCATCAGGGAGCGGGGGAGATGAGCAGTTCTTC. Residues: CASSLPSGSGGDEQFF.

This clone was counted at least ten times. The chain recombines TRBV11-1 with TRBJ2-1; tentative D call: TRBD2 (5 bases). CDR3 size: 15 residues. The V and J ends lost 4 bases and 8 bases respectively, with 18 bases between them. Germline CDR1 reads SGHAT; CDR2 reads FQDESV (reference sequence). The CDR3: CASSSRSIARDEQFF. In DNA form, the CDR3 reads TGTGCCAGCAGCTCACGCTCGATCGCGAGGGATGAGCAGTTCTTC.

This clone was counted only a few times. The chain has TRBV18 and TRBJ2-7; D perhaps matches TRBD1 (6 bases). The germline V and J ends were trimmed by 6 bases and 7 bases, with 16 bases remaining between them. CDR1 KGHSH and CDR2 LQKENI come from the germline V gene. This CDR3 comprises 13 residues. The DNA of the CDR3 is TGTGCCAGCTCCCGTGAAACAGGGTTTGAGCAGTACTTC. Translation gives CASSRETGFEQYF.

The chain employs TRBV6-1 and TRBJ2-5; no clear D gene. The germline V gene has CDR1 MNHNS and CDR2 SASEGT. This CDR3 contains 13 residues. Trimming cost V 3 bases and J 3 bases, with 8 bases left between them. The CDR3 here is CASSDYREETQYF. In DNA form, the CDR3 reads TGTGCCAGCAGTGATTACCGAGAAGAGACCCAGTACTTC.

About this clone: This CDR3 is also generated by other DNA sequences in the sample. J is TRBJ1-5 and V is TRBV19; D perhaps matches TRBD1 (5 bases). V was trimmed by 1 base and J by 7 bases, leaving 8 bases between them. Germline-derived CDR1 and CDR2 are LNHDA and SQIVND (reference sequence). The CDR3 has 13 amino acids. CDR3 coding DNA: TGTGCCAGTAGTATAGGGGGGGGACAGCCCCAGCATTTT. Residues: CASSIGGGQPQHF.

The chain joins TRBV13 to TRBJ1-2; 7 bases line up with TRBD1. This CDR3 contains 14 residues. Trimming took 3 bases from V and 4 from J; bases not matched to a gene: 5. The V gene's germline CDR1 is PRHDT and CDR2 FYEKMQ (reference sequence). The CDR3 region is CASSFRGPVYGYTF. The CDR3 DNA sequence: TGTGCCAGCAGCTTTAGGGGGCCGGTCTATGGCTACACCTTC. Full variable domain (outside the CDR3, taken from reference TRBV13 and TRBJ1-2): AAGVIQSPRHLIKEKRETATLKCYPIPRHDTVYWYQQGPGQDPQFLISFYEKMQSDKGSIPDRFSAQQFSDYHSELNMSSLELGDSALYFCASSFRGPVYGYTFGSGTRLTVV.

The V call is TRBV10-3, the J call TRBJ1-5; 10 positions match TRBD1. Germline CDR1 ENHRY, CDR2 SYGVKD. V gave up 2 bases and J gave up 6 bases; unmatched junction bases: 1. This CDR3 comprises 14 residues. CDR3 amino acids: CAISEGQGGQPQHF. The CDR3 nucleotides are TGTGCCATCAGTGAGGGACAGGGGGGTCAGCCCCAGCATTTT.